The next 9 T cell receptor beta chains were all read from a single sample in a study of T cell responses to AZD1222 COVID-19 vaccine. This table comes from immunoSEQ multiplex PCR, and its TCRdb copy is limited to in-frame clones, with some not included. The sample has about 45,000 clones; about 78% are singletons. The sequences come from peripheral blood, collected on day 0 of AZD1222 vaccination. These TCRs come from an adult in good health.

The genes are TRBV6-6 and TRBJ2-3, with D perhaps given as TRBD1 or TRBD2 (5 bases each). With 5 bases removed from V and 0 bases from J, the gap between germline ends came to 15 bases. CDR1 and CDR2 from the germline V gene are MNHNY and SVGAGI (reference sequence). This CDR3 contains 16 residues. In DNA, the CDR3 is TGTGCCAGCAGTCCCCGGGGCCGAACTAGCACAGATACGCAGTATTTT. Translation: CASSPRGRTSTDTQYF.

The rearrangement links TRBV4-1 to TRBJ1-2; D remains unclear. V gave up 0 bases and J gave up 2 bases, with 7 bases separating them. The CDR3 spans 14 residues. Germline V gene data show CDR1 as MGHRA and CDR2 as YSYEKL. CDR3 nucleotides: TGCGCCAGCAGCCAAGATACCCGAAACTATGGCTACACCTTC. The encoded protein is CASSQDTRNYGYTF.

The chain is built from TRBV5-5 and TRBJ2-2, with D perhaps given as TRBD1 or TRBD2 (6 bases each). CDR3 length equals 16 residues. From germline, CDR1 is SGHKS and CDR2 YYEKEE (reference sequence). V was trimmed by 4 bases and J by 6 bases, leaving 19 bases between them. In nucleotides, the CDR3 is TGTGCCAGCAGCCCCCGGGAGCAGGGGACGTCCGGGGAGCTGTTTTTT. Protein product: CASSPREQGTSGELFF.

The gene calls are TRBV6-5 and TRBJ2-7; 12 bases agree with TRBD1. Trimming at V came to 0 bases and at J to 6 bases, leaving 6 bases not matched to a gene. The germline V gene encodes CDR1 MNHEY and CDR2 SVGAGI. CDR3 size: 16 residues. For the CDR3, the DNA is TGTGCCAGCAGTTACTCGAGGGGGACAGGGGGCCTCGAGCAGTACTTC. It is translated as CASSYSRGTGGLEQYF.

The chain combines TRBV10-3 with TRBJ1-6; D might be TRBD1 (6 bases). The CDR3 is 15 residues long. V was clipped by 2 bases and J by 9 bases, with 14 bases between them. Germline lookup yields CDR1 ENHRY and CDR2 SYGVKD. The CDR3 nucleotides are TGTGCCATCAGTGAGAGAGGGGGAGTGGGTTCACCCCTCCACTTT. It is translated as CAISERGGVGSPLHF.

By share of the sample, this clone is medium-sized. The chain links TRBV3-1 (or the pseudogene TRBV3-2) to TRBJ2-1; 11 bases agree with TRBD2. This CDR3 comprises 16 residues. The junction had 7 bases not matched to a gene; V was cut back by 4 bases and J by 5 bases. The V gene's germline CDR1 is LGHDT and CDR2 YNNKEL (reference sequence). The chain's CDR3 is CASSPLLAGVNNEQFF. The DNA of the CDR3 is TGTGCCAGCAGCCCATTACTAGCGGGGGTTAACAATGAGCAGTTCTTC.

This clone appeared a single time. J is TRBJ2-1 and V is TRBV3-1 (or the pseudogene TRBV3-2); possible D gene TRBD2, 5 bases. CDR3 size: 12 residues. The V end was cut by 1 base, the J end by 12 bases, with 10 bases between. The germline V gene encodes CDR1 LGHDT and CDR2 YNNKEL (reference sequence). CDR3 bases: TGTGCCAGCAGCCAAGGTGGTCGGGGGCAGTTCTTC. Protein product: CASSQGGRGQFF.

The chain couples TRBV2 to TRBJ1-1; D is perhaps TRBD1 (6 bases). The CDR3 loop spans 14 amino acids. Germline CDR1 reads SNHLY; CDR2 reads FYNNEI. Trimming took off 2 bases at V and 4 bases at J, with 11 bases between the two ends. CDR3 loop: CASSERGASTEAFF. The CDR3 nucleotides read TGTGCCAGCAGTGAAAGGGGGGCGAGCACTGAAGCTTTCTTT.

The rearrangement joins TRBV2 to TRBJ1-2; a possible D gene is TRBD1 (6 bases). The V end was cut by 6 bases, the J end by 2 bases, with 10 bases between. Germline values: CDR1 SNHLY, CDR2 FYNNEI. The CDR3 has 13 residues. The CDR3 region has the DNA TGTGCCAGCAGGGGGGGCGCCAACTATGGCTACACCTTC. Amino acid sequence: CASRGGANYGYTF. Combining the CDR3 with reference TRBV2 and TRBJ1-2 gives the whole variable domain EPEVTQTPSHQVTQMGQEVILRCVPISNHLYFYWYRQILGQKVEFLVSFYNNEISEKSEIFDDQFSVERPDGSNFTLKIRSTKLEDSAMYFCASRGGANYGYTFGSGTRLTVV.